This T cell receptor (beta chain) was sequenced in a study of spatial heterogeneity in lung cancer. TCR cDNA molecules each had a unique molecular identifier. Each CDR3 protein gets one entry after TCRdb re-called the 5' RACE reads with MiXCR. Among about 60,000 distinct CDR3 sequences listed, less than 10% were seen once. The time point denotes: sample taken at primary tumor resection. Sequencing of whole RNA from tumor, nontumor lung or frozen PBMC involved no sorting. The donor population consisted of over 55 patients with untreated, early-stage non-small cell lung cancer. This clonotype was recorded many times. This CDR3 region has 13 residues. V lost 7 bases, J lost 7 bases, and 14 bases lay in between.

This material consisted of PBMCs, taken at surgery. The TCR sequence derives from a female donor with early-stage non-small cell lung cancer. The chain couples TRBV12-3 or TRBV12-4 to TRBJ1-5, with D uncertain. DNA for the CDR3: TGTGCCAGCAATTTGGGAGGTCGGCAGCCCCAGCATTTT. Translation gives CASNLGGRQPQHF.